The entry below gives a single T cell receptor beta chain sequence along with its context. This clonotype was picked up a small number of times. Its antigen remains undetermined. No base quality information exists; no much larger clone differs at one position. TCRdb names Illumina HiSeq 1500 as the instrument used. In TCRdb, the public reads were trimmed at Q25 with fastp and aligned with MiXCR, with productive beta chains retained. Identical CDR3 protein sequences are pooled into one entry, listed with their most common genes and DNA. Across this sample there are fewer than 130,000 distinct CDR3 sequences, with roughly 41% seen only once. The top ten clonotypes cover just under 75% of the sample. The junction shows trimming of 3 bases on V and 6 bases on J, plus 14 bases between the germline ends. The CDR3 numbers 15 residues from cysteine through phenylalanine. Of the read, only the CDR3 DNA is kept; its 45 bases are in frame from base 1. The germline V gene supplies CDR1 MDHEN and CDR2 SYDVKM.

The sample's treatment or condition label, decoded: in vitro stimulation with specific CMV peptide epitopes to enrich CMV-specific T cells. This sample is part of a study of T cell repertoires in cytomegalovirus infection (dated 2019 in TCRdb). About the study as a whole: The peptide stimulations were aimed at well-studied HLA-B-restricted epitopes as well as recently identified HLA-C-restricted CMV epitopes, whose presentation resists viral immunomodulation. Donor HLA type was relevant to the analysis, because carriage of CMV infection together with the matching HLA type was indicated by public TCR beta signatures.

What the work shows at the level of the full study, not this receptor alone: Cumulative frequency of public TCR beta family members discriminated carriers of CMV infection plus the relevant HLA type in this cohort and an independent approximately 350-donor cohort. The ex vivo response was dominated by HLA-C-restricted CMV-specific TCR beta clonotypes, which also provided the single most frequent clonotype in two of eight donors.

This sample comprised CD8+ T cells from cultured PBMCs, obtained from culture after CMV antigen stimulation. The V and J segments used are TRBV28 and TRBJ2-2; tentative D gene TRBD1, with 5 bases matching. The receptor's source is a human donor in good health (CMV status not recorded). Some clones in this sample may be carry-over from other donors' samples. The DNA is TGTGCCAGCAGTTTGGTCTTGCAGGGTCCCGGGGAGCTGTTTTTT. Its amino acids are CASSLVLQGPGELFF.